These 30 T cell receptor beta chains were sequenced from one sample in a study of T cells in localized non-small cell lung cancer. Produced via immunoSEQ multiplex PCR; TCRdb's table is partial and in-frame only. Of about 47,000 clones listed, 86% were seen once; the top ten hold roughly 2.5%. The source material was PBMCs, sampled before any cancer treatment. The receptors were gathered from a man aged 40 to 70 with stage II lung adenocarcinoma.

The chain has TRBV6-1 and TRBJ1-1, with TRBD1 matching over 7 bases. Germline V gene sequence: CDR1 MNHNS, CDR2 SASEGT. The CDR3 covers 17 residues. V lost 3 bases to trimming and J lost 0 bases; unmatched junction nucleotides: 10. The CDR3 reads CASSEMGDSQMNTEAFF. The CDR3 DNA is TGTGCCAGCAGTGAGATGGGGGACAGCCAAATGAACACTGAAGCTTTCTTT.

This rearrangement joins TRBV14 to TRBJ2-5; 9 nucleotides match TRBD1. Trimming took 0 bases from V and 5 from J; bases not matched to a gene: 7. The CDR3 extends over 16 amino acids. Germline V CDR1 and CDR2: SGHDN, FVKESK. The CDR3 nucleotides read TGTGCCAGCAGCCAAGATCGAGGACAGGGGCTGGAGACCCAGTACTTC. Encoded protein: CASSQDRGQGLETQYF. Full variable domain (rest looked up from reference TRBV14 and TRBJ2-5): EAGVTQFPSHSVIEKGQTVTLRCDPISGHDNLYWYRRVMGKEIKFLLHFVKESKQDESGMPNNRFLAERTGGTYSTLKVQPAELEDSGVYFCASSQDRGQGLETQYFGPGTRLLVL.

This chain links TRBV7-3 with TRBJ2-1, with unresolved D. Germline assignment: CDR1 SGHTA and CDR2 FQGTGA. V lost 2 bases, J lost 9 bases, and 11 bases lay in between. The CDR3 runs to 13 residues. DNA for the CDR3: TGTGCCAGCAGCTTATTATCTCGGAGTGAGCAGTTCTTC. This gives the protein CASSLLSRSEQFF.

The J gene is TRBJ1-1, the V gene TRBV30; D is possibly TRBD1 (6 bases). This CDR3 has 15 amino acids. Trimming shortened V by 4 bases and J by 2 bases, and 17 bases separated the two germline ends. The germline V gene encodes CDR1 GTSNPN and CDR2 SVGIG (reference sequence). This chain's CDR3 is CAWTFGGAENTEAFF. As DNA, the CDR3 is TGTGCCTGGACCTTCGGGGGGGCGGAAAACACTGAAGCTTTCTTT.

The V call is TRBV28, the J call TRBJ1-1; the D is unclear. The CDR3 has 13 residues. Germline CDR1 MDHEN, CDR2 SYDVKM. V lost 1 base to trimming and J lost 1 base, with 4 bases between them. CDR3 DNA: TGTGCCAGCAGTTTATTGGAGAACACTGAAGCTTTCTTT. Translated, it gives CASSLLENTEAFF.

The chain is built from TRBV10-2 and TRBJ1-1, with 8 bases matching TRBD1. V dropped 9 bases and J dropped 4; count of bases not matched to a gene: 13. The germline V gene encodes CDR1 WSHSY and CDR2 SAAADI. The CDR3 totals 15 residues. CDR3 residues: CASLRDRTEATEAFF. CDR3 bases: TGCGCCAGTCTCCGGGACAGGACTGAGGCCACTGAAGCTTTCTTT.

A word on this clone: This sample also contains other DNA sequences that code for the same CDR3. This chain joins TRBV5-1 and TRBJ2-3; D unclear. CDR3 length: 12 residues. Germline CDR1 and CDR2: SGHRS and YFSETQ. Trimming took 0 bases from V and 5 from J, leaving 4 bases between them. CDR3 nucleotides: TGCGCCAGCAGCTTGGGGGGAGATACGCAGTATTTT. Translated, it gives CASSLGGDTQYF. The whole variable domain, filled in from reference TRBV5-1 and TRBJ2-3, reads KAGVTQTPRYLIKTRGQQVTLSCSPISGHRSVSWYQQTPGQGLQFLFEYFSETQRNKGNFPGRFSGRQFSNSRSEMNVSTLELGDSALYLCASSLGGDTQYFGPGTRLTVL.

V gene TRBV2 combines with J gene TRBJ2-5, with unresolved D. This CDR3 has 14 residues. Trimming removed 2 bases at V and 0 bases at J, with 7 bases between. CDR1 is SNHLY and CDR2 is FYNNEI in the germline V gene. CDR3 sequence: CASSETAHQETQYF. CDR3 sequence (DNA): TGTGCCAGCAGTGAAACGGCACACCAAGAGACCCAGTACTTC.

This chain links TRBV28 with TRBJ2-2; tentatively, D is TRBD2 (5 bases). The ends were cut back, 1 base at V and 5 bases at J, with 11 bases in the middle. The CDR3 consists of 15 residues. The germline V gene encodes CDR1 MDHEN and CDR2 SYDVKM. DNA for the CDR3: TGTGCCAGCAGTTTATCCTACTCGGGGACCGGGGAGCTGTTTTTT. It specifies CASSLSYSGTGELFF.

This chain links TRBV9 with TRBJ1-1, with D hard to call. The CDR3 extends over 14 amino acids. The germline V and J ends were trimmed by 4 bases and 1 base, with 11 bases remaining between them. In germline, CDR1 is SGDLS, CDR2 YYNGEE. DNA of the CDR3: TGTGCCAGCAGCCCACCGTGGGGGAACACTGAAGCTTTCTTT. Translated: CASSPPWGNTEAFF.

This chain uses TRBV5-1 with TRBJ2-1; 7 bases are a match to TRBD2. The CDR3 covers 17 residues. Germline CDR1 and CDR2: SGHRS and YFSETQ. J was trimmed by 7 bases and V by 1 base; bases with no gene match: 14. The DNA for the CDR3 is TGCGCCAGCAGCTTGTACCGGGGGGAGCTTTTTAGGAATGAGCAGTTCTTC. Translated: CASSLYRGELFRNEQFF.

CDR3 bases: TGTGCCAGCAGCTTAGGGGCAAACCAAGAGACCCAGTACTTC. This codes for CASSLGANQETQYF. The V gene is TRBV11-3, the J gene TRBJ2-5; D gene unclear. CDR3 size: 14 residues. With 1 base removed from V and 0 bases from J, the gap between germline ends came to 6 bases. Germline CDR1 reads SGHNT; CDR2 reads YENEEA.

This clone was counted a few times. The chain joins TRBV19 to TRBJ1-5; D unclear. The length of the CDR3 is 13 residues. The germline gives CDR1 LNHDA, CDR2 SQIVND (reference sequence). V was pared by 5 bases and J by 7 bases, with 12 bases between. The DNA of the CDR3 is TGTGCCAGTAGTCCCAGTGGGAGGCAGCCCCAGCATTTT. It yields the protein CASSPSGRQPQHF. Full variable domain (rest looked up from reference TRBV19 and TRBJ1-5): DGGITQSPKYLFRKEGQNVTLSCEQNLNHDAMYWYRQDPGQGLRLIYYSQIVNDFQKGDIAEGYSVSREKKESFPLTVTSAQKNPTAFYLCASSPSGRQPQHFGDGTRLSIL.

This chain links TRBV7-9 with TRBJ2-7; the D is unclear. From germline, CDR1 is SEHNR and CDR2 FQNEAQ (reference sequence). V lost 1 base, J lost 1 base, and 8 bases lay in between. The CDR3 runs 14 residues. The CDR3 nucleotides read TGTGCCAGCAGCTTAGATCCCCAGTCCTACGAGCAGTACTTC. This sequence encodes CASSLDPQSYEQYF. The entire variable domain, with the rest obtained from reference TRBV7-9 and TRBJ2-7, is as follows: DTGVSQNPRHKITKRGQNVTFRCDPISEHNRLYWYRQTLGQGPEFLTYFQNEAQLEKSRLLSDRFSAERPKGSFSTLEIQRTEQGDSAMYLCASSLDPQSYEQYFGPGTRLTVT.

The V call is TRBV13, the J call TRBJ2-7, with 9 positions matching TRBD1. Germline-derived CDR1 and CDR2 are PRHDT and FYEKMQ (reference sequence). With 3 bases clipped from V and 3 bases from J, the junction kept 3 bases outside the gene matches. CDR3 length: 14 amino acids. The CDR3 loop reads CASSFRDRVYEQYF. The CDR3 DNA is TGTGCCAGCAGCTTCCGGGACAGGGTCTACGAGCAGTACTTC.

The rearrangement links TRBV28 to TRBJ2-3; D is uncertain. CDR1 MDHEN and CDR2 SYDVKM come from the germline V gene. The CDR3 covers 11 residues. V lost 8 bases and J 2 bases, leaving 5 bases between the germline ends. In DNA form, the CDR3 reads TGTGCCAGCTCGGTCACAGATACGCAGTATTTT. Amino acid sequence: CASSVTDTQYF.

The rearrangement joins TRBV18 to TRBJ2-6; maybe TRBD1 (5 bases). Germline CDR1 is KGHSH and CDR2 is LQKENI. Deletions cut 6 bases from V and 0 bases from J, with 12 bases between. CDR3 length: 16 amino acids. The CDR3 bases are TGTGCCAGCTCCGAGCAGGGAAGCTCTGGGGCCAACGTCCTGACTTTC. Translation gives CASSEQGSSGANVLTF.

The chain recombines TRBV9 with TRBJ2-2; 7 bases fit TRBD2. The CDR3 contains 17 residues. Germline V gene data show CDR1 as SGDLS and CDR2 as YYNGEE. V was pared by 1 base and J by 4 bases, with 10 bases of the junction left unmatched. The chain's CDR3 is CASSVWGGGPGTGELFF. The CDR3 coding sequence is TGTGCCAGCAGCGTATGGGGCGGGGGACCCGGCACCGGGGAGCTGTTTTTT.

The chain links TRBV2 to TRBJ1-4; 10 nucleotides agree with TRBD1. The germline CDR1 and CDR2 sequences are SNHLY and FYNNEI. The ends lost 8 bases at V and 8 bases at J; junction bases unmatched: 8. The CDR3 has 14 residues. The CDR3 bases are TGTGCCAGCGGTCGGACAGGGGGGAAAGAAAAACTGTTTTTT. This encodes CASGRTGGKEKLFF.

The chain couples TRBV6-5 to TRBJ1-2; D possibly corresponds to TRBD1 (5 bases). The CDR3 has 13 amino acids. The germline V gene has CDR1 MNHEY and CDR2 SVGAGI. V shed 5 bases and J shed 4 bases, with 11 bases lying between them. CDR3 loop: CASSRPGRYGYTF. For the CDR3, the DNA is TGTGCCAGCAGTCGGCCGGGACGCTATGGCTACACCTTC.

The V gene is TRBV20-1, the J gene TRBJ2-3; D is undetermined. The germline V and J ends were trimmed by 5 bases and 5 bases, with 5 bases remaining between them. Per germline, CDR1 DFQATT and CDR2 SNEGSKA (reference sequence). The CDR3 spans 10 residues. CDR3 sequence reads: CSAGKDTQYF. For the CDR3, the DNA is TGCAGTGCTGGGAAAGATACGCAGTATTTT.

The chain has TRBV6-1 and TRBJ2-2; 8 nucleotides agree with TRBD2. CDR3 length: 18 amino acids. The J segment lost 7 bases and the V segment lost 0 bases, leaving 13 bases of the junction unmatched. The germline V gene has CDR1 MNHNS and CDR2 SASEGT. CDR3 region: CASSEAWGTRLNLGELFF. CDR3 DNA: TGTGCCAGCAGTGAAGCGTGGGGGACTAGGTTAAATCTCGGGGAGCTGTTTTTT.

The J gene is TRBJ1-3, the V gene TRBV11-2; possibly TRBD1 for D (5 bases). Trimming took off 2 bases at V and 1 base at J, with 12 bases between the two ends. Germline lookup yields CDR1 SGHAT and CDR2 FQNNGV. The CDR3 is made up of 16 amino acids. Here the CDR3 reads CASSLRLGPSGNTIYF. DNA of the CDR3: TGTGCCAGCAGCTTACGGTTGGGACCGTCTGGAAACACCATATATTTT.

The gene calls are TRBV7-9 and TRBJ2-5, with 11 nucleotides matching TRBD2. This CDR3 comprises 19 residues. With V trimmed by 1 base and J by 4 bases, 14 bases remained unmatched. From germline, CDR1 is SEHNR and CDR2 FQNEAQ (reference sequence). The CDR3 region is CASSLVETSGGVPRETQYF. Written as DNA, the CDR3 is TGTGCCAGCAGCTTAGTCGAAACTAGCGGGGGTGTGCCAAGAGAGACCCAGTACTTC.

This chain uses TRBV19 with TRBJ1-2, with D maybe TRBD1 (6 bases). CDR1 and CDR2 from the germline V gene are LNHDA and SQIVND (reference sequence). The CDR3 extends over 14 amino acids. Trimming removed 6 bases at V and 2 bases at J, with 13 bases between. This CDR3 is CASRDRSRNYGYTF. The CDR3 DNA follows: TGTGCCAGTAGAGACAGGTCTAGGAACTATGGCTACACCTTC.

The chain is built from TRBV5-1 and TRBJ1-1; the D is unclear. This CDR3 comprises 13 residues. Trimming cost V 6 bases and J 9 bases, with 18 bases left between them. Germline V gene data show CDR1 as SGHRS and CDR2 as YFSETQ. CDR3 DNA sequence: TGCGCCAGCACGGATTGGGCATCCTTAAAAGCTTTCTTT. It translates to CASTDWASLKAFF.

V and J are TRBV7-9 and TRBJ1-2, with 8 bases that match TRBD1. V lost 4 bases to trimming and J lost 2 bases; unmatched junction nucleotides: 9. CDR1 and CDR2 from the germline V gene are SEHNR and FQNEAQ (reference sequence). The CDR3 has 16 residues. The CDR3 DNA sequence: TGTGCCAGCAGCTATAACCAACAGGGGGTAAACTATGGCTACACCTTC. Translating gives CASSYNQQGVNYGYTF.

The V call is TRBV5-4, the J call TRBJ1-5; D uncertain. Germline V gives CDR1 SGHNT, CDR2 YYREEE (reference sequence). CDR3 length: 14 residues. The V end lost 0 bases, the J end lost 6 bases, and 10 bases lay between the germline ends. CDR3 bases: TGTGCCAGCAGCTTGGAACCCTACGGTCAGCCCCAGCATTTT. Protein sequence: CASSLEPYGQPQHF.

The genes are TRBV7-8 and TRBJ2-2, with TRBD1 as a possible D gene (6 bases). Germline values: CDR1 SGHVS, CDR2 FQNEAQ. This CDR3 is 18 amino acids long. With 5 bases removed from V and 0 bases from J, the gap between germline ends came to 19 bases. CDR3 region: CASSAWDTEFANTGELFF. CDR3 DNA: TGTGCCAGCAGCGCTTGGGACACCGAGTTCGCGAACACCGGGGAGCTGTTTTTT.

J is TRBJ1-2 and V is TRBV6-1, with D perhaps TRBD1 (6 bases). This CDR3 spans 13 amino acids. The V and J ends lost 5 bases and 3 bases respectively, with 10 bases between them. The germline V gene encodes CDR1 MNHNS and CDR2 SASEGT. The CDR3 reads CASSLQGDYGYTF. The CDR3 DNA reads TGTGCCAGCAGTTTACAGGGTGACTATGGCTACACCTTC.